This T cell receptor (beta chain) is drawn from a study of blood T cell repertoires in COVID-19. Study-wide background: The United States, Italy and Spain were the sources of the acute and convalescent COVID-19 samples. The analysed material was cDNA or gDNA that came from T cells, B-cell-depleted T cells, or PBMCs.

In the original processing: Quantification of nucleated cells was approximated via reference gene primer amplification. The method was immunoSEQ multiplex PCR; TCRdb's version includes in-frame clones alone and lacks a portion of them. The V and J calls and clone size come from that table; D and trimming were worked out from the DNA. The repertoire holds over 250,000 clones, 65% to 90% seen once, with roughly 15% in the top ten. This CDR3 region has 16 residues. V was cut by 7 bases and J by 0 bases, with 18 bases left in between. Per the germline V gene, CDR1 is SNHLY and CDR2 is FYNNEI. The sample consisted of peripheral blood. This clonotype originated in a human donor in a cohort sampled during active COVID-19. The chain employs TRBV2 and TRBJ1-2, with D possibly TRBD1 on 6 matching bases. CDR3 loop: CASTGLNRVTNYGYTF. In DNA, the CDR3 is TGTGCCAGCACCGGACTTAACAGGGTGACTAACTATGGCTACACCTTC. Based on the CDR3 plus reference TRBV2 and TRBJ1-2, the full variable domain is EPEVTQTPSHQVTQMGQEVILRCVPISNHLYFYWYRQILGQKVEFLVSFYNNEISEKSEIFDDQFSVERPDGSNFTLKIRSTKLEDSAMYFCASTGLNRVTNYGYTFGSGTRLTVV.